The 30 T cell receptor beta chains in this list originate from one sample, sequenced in a study of blood T cell repertoires in COVID-19. TCRdb's table, derived via immunoSEQ multiplex PCR, lists solely in-frame clones and lacks some. Among 300,000 to 450,000 clones listed, about 90% were seen once. Sequenced input: PBMCs or T cells enriched from blood (not recorded which). These receptors came from a woman in her thirties who had recovered from COVID-19.

The genes are TRBV7-9 and TRBJ1-5, with D unresolved. The V and J ends lost 5 bases and 5 bases respectively, with 7 bases between them. In germline, CDR1 is SEHNR, CDR2 FQNEAQ (reference sequence). This CDR3 spans 12 amino acids. The CDR3 DNA reads as TGTGCCAGCAGCCTGCCGGATCAGCCCCAGCATTTT. Translating it yields CASSLPDQPQHF.

V usage is TRBV13 and J usage is TRBJ2-3; D not resolved. This CDR3 contains 15 residues. Germline CDR1 PRHDT, CDR2 FYEKMQ (reference sequence). V gave up 5 bases and J gave up 0 bases, with 12 bases separating them. CDR3 coding DNA: TGTGCCAGCAGCAGCCCGGCGGTTAGCACAGATACGCAGTATTTT. Its translation: CASSSPAVSTDTQYF.

This clone has only a few counts. The V gene is TRBV13, the J gene TRBJ2-1; D may be TRBD2 (5 bases). Between the trimmed V and J ends, which lost 5 bases and 1 base, there was a span of 18 bases. The CDR3 has 17 amino acids. Germline V gives CDR1 PRHDT, CDR2 FYEKMQ (reference sequence). CDR3 in amino acids: CASSIIKSGRSYNEQFF. The CDR3 DNA follows: TGTGCCAGCAGCATAATAAAGAGCGGTCGGTCCTACAATGAGCAGTTCTTC.

The J gene is TRBJ2-5, the V gene TRBV7-6, with 7 bases lining up with TRBD1. V lost 6 bases to trimming and J lost 6 bases; unmatched junction nucleotides: 16. The CDR3 length is 16 residues. Germline values: CDR1 SGHVS, CDR2 FNYEAQ. CDR3 in amino acids: CASRKKGASQMQTQYF. In DNA, the CDR3 is TGTGCCAGCAGGAAAAAGGGGGCTAGCCAAATGCAGACCCAGTACTTC.

The chain recombines TRBV21-1 with TRBJ2-7; TRBD2, as called in the table, went unchecked against the DNA. TRBV21-1 is shown as a pseudogene. The CDR3 is 15 residues long. The CDR3, as DNA: TGTGCCAGCAGCAAAGCGCTGTTAAGAGCCTACGAGCAGTACTTC. Protein: CASSKALLRAYEQYF.

The chain carries TRBV15 and TRBJ2-5; 7 nucleotides agree with TRBD2. Germline lookup yields CDR1 LNHNV and CDR2 YYDKDF (reference sequence). The CDR3 length is 16 residues. The ends lost 3 bases at V and 2 bases at J; junction bases unmatched: 9. For the CDR3, the DNA is TGTGCCACCAGCAGGAATATCCGAGCGGGACAAGAGACCCAGTACTTC. Amino acid sequence: CATSRNIRAGQETQYF. Based on the CDR3 plus reference TRBV15 and TRBJ2-5, the full variable domain is DAMVIQNPRYQVTQFGKPVTLSCSQTLNHNVMYWYQQKSSQAPKLLFHYYDKDFNNEADTPDNFQSRRPNTSFCFLDIRSPGLGDTAMYLCATSRNIRAGQETQYFGPGTRLLVL.

This chain joins TRBV30 and TRBJ1-3; 8 positions agree with TRBD1. Germline values: CDR1 GTSNPN, CDR2 SVGIG (reference sequence). Trimming cost V 3 bases and J 16 bases; bases outside gene matches: 5. The CDR3 spans 10 residues. CDR3 DNA sequence: TGTGCCTGGAGGGGGGACAGGTGGTATTTT. This gives the protein CAWRGDRWYF.

The chain recombines TRBV6-1 with TRBJ2-6, with D unclear. V was clipped by 3 bases and J by 0 bases, with 6 bases between them. Germline CDR1 reads MNHNS; CDR2 reads SASEGT. CDR3 length equals 15 residues. In DNA, the CDR3 is TGTGCCAGCAGTGACAGGCGCTCTGGGGCCAACGTCCTGACTTTC. Protein: CASSDRRSGANVLTF.

The V and J genes are TRBV15 and TRBJ1-5; D not resolved. The V gene lost 0 bases and the J gene lost 4 bases, with 4 bases spanning the gap. Germline CDR1 LNHNV, CDR2 YYDKDF (reference sequence). The CDR3 loop spans 13 amino acids. Here the CDR3 reads CATSRDRNQPQHF. In DNA form, the CDR3 reads TGTGCCACCAGCAGAGATCGGAATCAGCCCCAGCATTTT.

This rearrangement joins TRBV19 to TRBJ2-7; D gene unclear. Deletions cut 1 base from V and 4 bases from J, with 11 bases between. Germline lookup yields CDR1 LNHDA and CDR2 SQIVND (reference sequence). The CDR3 is 14 amino acids. CDR3 sequence reads: CASSIVGRTYEQYF. In DNA, the CDR3 is TGTGCCAGTAGTATAGTGGGCAGAACTTACGAGCAGTACTTC.

This clone was counted once. J is TRBJ1-6 and V is TRBV6-5, with D perhaps matching TRBD1 (6 bases). Looked up from germline, CDR1 is MNHEY and CDR2 is SVGAGI. V gave up 10 bases and J gave up 7 bases, with 14 bases separating them. CDR3 size: 13 residues. The CDR3 DNA reads TGTGCCACTCAGACAGGTTTGAATTCACCCCTCCACTTT. It codes for CATQTGLNSPLHF.

The chain carries TRBV5-1 and TRBJ2-7; D perhaps matches TRBD2 (6 bases). The CDR3 runs 15 residues. V was cut by 0 bases and J by 7 bases, with 17 bases left in between. Germline CDR1 is SGHRS and CDR2 is YFSETQ. For the CDR3, the DNA is TGCGCCAGCAGCTTGGCCGGCACGGGAGTGGAAGAGCAGTACTTC. As protein: CASSLAGTGVEEQYF.

The CDR3 protein is CAISEPGWEQYF. The CDR3 DNA sequence: TGTGCCATCAGTGAGCCGGGGTGGGAGCAGTACTTC. V gene TRBV10-3 combines with J gene TRBJ2-7, with D possibly matching TRBD2 (5 bases). Germline lookup yields CDR1 ENHRY and CDR2 SYGVKD. V was pared by 2 bases and J by 7 bases, with 9 bases between. The CDR3 covers 12 residues.

The chain joins TRBV5-4 to TRBJ1-3; D is unresolved. Per germline, CDR1 SGHNT and CDR2 YYREEE (reference sequence). This CDR3 spans 15 amino acids. Trimming took off 4 bases at V and 0 bases at J, with 11 bases between the two ends. The CDR3 region is CASSVDVSSGNTIYF. The CDR3 coding sequence is TGTGCCAGCAGCGTGGACGTGAGCTCTGGAAACACCATATATTTT.

The rearrangement links TRBV19 to TRBJ1-5; D might be TRBD1 (6 bases). CDR1 is LNHDA, CDR2 SQIVND, per germline (reference sequence). V lost 6 bases and J lost 2, with 17 bases in between. The CDR3 loop spans 16 amino acids. This chain's CDR3 is CASRTTGSRRNQPQHF. The CDR3 DNA sequence: TGTGCCAGTAGGACCACAGGGAGTAGGCGCAATCAGCCCCAGCATTTT.

V is TRBV12-3 or TRBV12-4 and J is TRBJ2-7; possibly TRBD2 for D (6 bases). The CDR3 runs 13 residues. Trimming pared 3 bases from V and 5 bases from J, leaving 11 bases between. The CDR3 DNA reads as TGTGCCAGCAGTTTCGCGGGGCCCCACGAGCAGTACTTC. It translates to CASSFAGPHEQYF.

The chain couples TRBV7-2 to TRBJ1-3; the D gene is possibly TRBD1 (5 bases). Trimming removed 4 bases at V and 1 base at J, with 14 bases between. The germline V gene has CDR1 SGHTA and CDR2 FQGNSA. The CDR3 has 16 residues. The CDR3 region has the DNA TGTGCCAGCAGCTCGGGAGCAGGGTGGTCTGGAAACACCATATATTTT. It specifies CASSSGAGWSGNTIYF. The full variable domain, with the rest looked up from reference TRBV7-2 and TRBJ1-3, is GAGVSQSPSNKVTEKGKDVELRCDPISGHTALYWYRQSLGQGLEFLIYFQGNSAPDKSGLPSDRFSAERTGGSVSTLTIQRTQQEDSAVYLCASSSGAGWSGNTIYFGEGSWLTVV.

The chain links TRBV20-1 to TRBJ2-5; no firm D call. Per the germline V gene, CDR1 is DFQATT and CDR2 is SNEGSKA (reference sequence). V was pared by 4 bases and J by 4 bases, with 7 bases between. The CDR3 runs 11 residues. The CDR3 DNA reads as TGCAGTGCTAAATCAGGAGAGACCCAGTACTTC. Protein product: CSAKSGETQYF.

V gene TRBV28 combines with J gene TRBJ1-2; tentative D call: TRBD1 (6 bases). Trimming took 8 bases from V and 0 from J, leaving 16 bases between them. Germline lookup yields CDR1 MDHEN and CDR2 SYDVKM. There are 15 residues in the CDR3. CDR3 in DNA: TGTGCCAGCTGTTCACAGACAGGAGCTAACTATGGCTACACCTTC. Amino acid sequence: CASCSQTGANYGYTF.

The rearrangement uses TRBV7-9 and TRBJ2-2; D possibly corresponds to TRBD1 (6 bases). V was pared by 1 base and J by 3 bases, with 9 bases between. The CDR3 has 15 residues. Germline CDR1 is SEHNR and CDR2 is FQNEAQ (reference sequence). The CDR3 nucleotides read TGTGCCAGCAGCTTAGAGTACAGGGACACCGGGGAGCTGTTTTTT. Protein sequence: CASSLEYRDTGELFF.

This clone was detected a few times. The chain uses TRBV6-2 or TRBV6-3 and TRBJ2-3, with 8 bases that match TRBD2. The germline V gene has CDR1 MNHEY and CDR2 SVGEGT. The ends lost 0 bases at V and 3 bases at J; junction bases unmatched: 14. The CDR3 extends over 19 amino acids. The CDR3 reads CASSYSILTGGARTDTQYF. The CDR3 DNA reads as TGTGCCAGCAGTTACTCGATTTTAACGGGGGGGGCACGAACAGATACGCAGTATTTT.

In regard to this clone: In the same sample, other DNA sequences code for this CDR3. This chain uses TRBV12-3 or TRBV12-4 with TRBJ1-5; no clear D gene. There are 12 residues in the CDR3. V gave up 3 bases and J gave up 6 bases, with 6 bases separating them. The CDR3 sequence: CASSFGRQPQHF. In DNA, the CDR3 is TGTGCCAGCAGTTTTGGGCGTCAGCCCCAGCATTTT.

V gene TRBV21-1 combines with J gene TRBJ1-6; the table's D call of TRBD1 was not tested on the DNA. TRBV21-1 is an annotated pseudogene. The CDR3 runs to 17 residues. CDR3: CASSKVSRGSYNSPLHF. DNA for the CDR3: TGTGCCAGCAGCAAAGTTAGCAGGGGTTCCTATAATTCACCCCTCCACTTT.

The chain employs TRBV4-1 and TRBJ2-1, with 12 bases lining up with TRBD2. The length of the CDR3 is 18 residues. V shed 5 bases and J 3 bases; nucleotides not matched to a gene: 11. In germline, CDR1 is MGHRA, CDR2 YSYEKL. DNA of the CDR3: TGCGCCAGCAGCACCAAGCTGACTAGCGGGGGCGACTACAATGAGCAGTTCTTC. Encoded protein: CASSTKLTSGGDYNEQFF.

The chain recombines TRBV5-1 with TRBJ1-5, with TRBD1 as a possible D gene (5 bases). CDR1 and CDR2 from the germline V gene are SGHRS and YFSETQ. The CDR3 is 15 amino acids. Trimming removed 2 bases at V and 4 bases at J, with 13 bases between. The CDR3: CASSFRGEENQPQHF. DNA of the CDR3: TGCGCCAGCAGCTTTAGGGGCGAAGAAAATCAGCCCCAGCATTTT.

The J gene is TRBJ2-3, the V gene TRBV18; 10 bases are shared with TRBD1. The length of the CDR3 is 16 residues. V lost 3 bases and J lost 2; bases outside the gene matches: 5. CDR1 is KGHSH and CDR2 is LQKENI in the germline V gene. The DNA for the CDR3 is TGTGCCAGCTCACCTACGGACAGGGGGATCACAGATACGCAGTATTTT. This gives the protein CASSPTDRGITDTQYF.

The V and J genes are TRBV5-1 and TRBJ2-2, with D possibly being TRBD2 (6 bases). The CDR3 length is 16 residues. CDR1 is SGHRS and CDR2 is YFSETQ in the germline V gene. V was pared by 0 bases and J by 0 bases, with 9 bases between. This chain's CDR3 is CASSLVGLPNTGELFF. Written as DNA, the CDR3 is TGCGCCAGCAGCTTGGTGGGACTTCCGAACACCGGGGAGCTGTTTTTT.

The J gene is TRBJ1-2, the V gene TRBV5-1, with D maybe TRBD1 (5 bases). Trimming pared 0 bases from V and 2 bases from J, leaving 8 bases between. The CDR3 covers 14 residues. Germline CDR1 and CDR2: SGHRS and YFSETQ. CDR3 DNA sequence: TGCGCCAGCAGCTTGGACCAGGGAAACTATGGCTACACCTTC. This encodes CASSLDQGNYGYTF.

CDR3 nucleotides: TGCGCCAGCAGTCAACCGACAGGGATCCCAGATACGCAGTATTTT. Translating it yields CASSQPTGIPDTQYF. The gene calls are TRBV23-1 and TRBJ2-3, with 7 bases identical to TRBD1. TRBV23-1 is flagged as an ORF with uncertain function. Unmatched junction bases numbered 6, after V lost 2 bases and J lost 4 bases. The CDR3 loop spans 15 amino acids.

This chain joins TRBV5-5 and TRBJ2-5, with 9 bases aligning to TRBD2. This CDR3 is built from 16 residues. Germline V gene lookup returns CDR1 SGHKS and CDR2 YYEKEE (reference sequence). V lost 2 bases to trimming and J lost 1 base; unmatched junction nucleotides: 6. DNA for the CDR3: TGTGCCAGCAGCTTCTGGGCTAGCGGGGTCCAAGAGACCCAGTACTTC. It is translated as CASSFWASGVQETQYF. The full variable domain, its missing parts supplied by reference TRBV5-5 and TRBJ2-5, is DAGVTQSPTHLIKTRGQQVTLRCSPISGHKSVSWYQQVLGQGPQFIFQYYEKEERGRGNFPDRFSARQFPNYSSELNVNALLLGDSALYLCASSFWASGVQETQYFGPGTRLLVL.